This T cell receptor (beta chain) was documented in a study of blood T cell repertoires in COVID-19. Study background: From T cells, B-cell-depleted T cells, or PBMCs came the material, which was cDNA or gDNA.

This CDR3 has 17 amino acids. Per germline, CDR1 SGHNT and CDR2 YENEEA. After removal of 5 bases from V and 5 bases from J, the junction contained 14 bases not matched to a gene. The repertoire was sequenced with immunoSEQ multiplex PCR; TCRdb's copy has only in-frame clones and lacks some. The repertoire consists of tens of thousands of clones, with roughly nine tenths occurring once and the leading ten covering 1.6%. Sequenced: peripheral blood. The V gene is TRBV11-3, the J gene TRBJ2-1, with 8 positions matching TRBD2. This receptor was identified in a man between 60 and 70 years old with acute or convalescent COVID-19. CDR3 nucleotide sequence: TGTGCCAGCAGCCACGCCGGTGTGCGGGGGGCCAACAATGAGCAGTTCTTC. Its translation: CASSHAGVRGANNEQFF.